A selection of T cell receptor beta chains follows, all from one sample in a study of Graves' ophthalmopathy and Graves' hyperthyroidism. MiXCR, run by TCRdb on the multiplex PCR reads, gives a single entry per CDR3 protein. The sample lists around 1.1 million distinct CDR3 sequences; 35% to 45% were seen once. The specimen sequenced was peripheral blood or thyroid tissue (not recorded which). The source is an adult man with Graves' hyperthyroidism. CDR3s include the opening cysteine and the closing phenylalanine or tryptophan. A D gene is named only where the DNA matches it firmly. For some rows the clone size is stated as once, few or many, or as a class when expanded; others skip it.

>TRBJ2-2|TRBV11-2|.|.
CAWNSGTGELFF
TGTGCCTGGAACAGCGGGACCGGGGAGCTGTTTTTT
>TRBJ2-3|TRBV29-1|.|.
CSGWDRTPSTQYF
TGCAGCGGGTGGGACCGAACCCCAAGTACGCAGTATTTT
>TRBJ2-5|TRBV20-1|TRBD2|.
CSAEGTSGVQETQYF
TGCAGTGCGGAGGGGACTAGCGGGGTACAAGAGACCCAGTACTTC
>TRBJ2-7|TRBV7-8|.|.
CASRKPGGQVLAPYEQYF
TGTGCCAGCAGAAAACCGGGGGGACAGGTCCTGGCCCCCTACGAGCAGTACTTC
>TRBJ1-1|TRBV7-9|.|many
CASSPGQGPGTEAFF
TGTGCCAGCAGCCCCGGTCAGGGTCCCGGCACTGAAGCTTTCTTT
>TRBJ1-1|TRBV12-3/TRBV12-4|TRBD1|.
CASSLGPEGQGGTEAFF
TGTGCCAGCAGTTTAGGGCCGGAGGGACAGGGAGGTACTGAAGCTTTCTTT
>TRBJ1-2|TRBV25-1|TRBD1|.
CASSASSLRGQSGYTF
TGTGCCAGCTCCGCCAGCAGCTTGAGGGGACAGAGTGGCTACACCTTC
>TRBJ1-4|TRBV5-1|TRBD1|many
CASSLAGTGGNEKLFF
TGCGCCAGCAGCTTGGCCGGAACAGGGGGGAATGAAAAACTGTTTTTT
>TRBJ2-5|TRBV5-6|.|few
CASSWRDSQETQYF
TGTGCCAGCAGCTGGAGGGACAGTCAAGAGACCCAGTACTTC
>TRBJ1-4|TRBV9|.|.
CASSQVTAEKLFF
TGTGCCAGCAGTCAAGTAACCGCTGAAAAACTGTTTTTT
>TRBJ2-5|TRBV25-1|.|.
CASSRRVQETQYF
TGTGCCAGCAGCAGACGGGTCCAAGAGACCCAGTACTTC
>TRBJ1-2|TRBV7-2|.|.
CASSQEVFRRGSGYTF
TGTGCCAGCAGCCAAGAGGTCTTTCGGAGGGGCAGTGGCTACACCTTC
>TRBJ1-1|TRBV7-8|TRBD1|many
CASSLKQGSMNTEAFF
TGTGCCAGCAGCTTAAAACAGGGGAGCATGAACACTGAAGCTTTCTTT
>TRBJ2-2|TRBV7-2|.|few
CASSTDWDTGELFF
TGTGCCAGCAGTACGGACTGGGACACCGGGGAGCTGTTTTTT
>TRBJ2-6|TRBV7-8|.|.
CASSLRVGESSSGANVLTF
TGTGCCAGCAGCTTAAGAGTTGGGGAATCTTCCTCTGGGGCCAACGTCCTGACTTTC
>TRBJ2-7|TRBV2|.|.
CASSPMGGGLTYEQYF
TGTGCCAGCAGTCCGATGGGGGGGGGCCTAACCTACGAGCAGTACTTC
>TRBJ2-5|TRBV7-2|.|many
CASSLAYRSQETQYF
TGTGCCAGCAGCTTAGCCTACAGGAGCCAAGAGACCCAGTACTTC
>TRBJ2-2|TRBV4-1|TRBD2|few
CASTAIGLAGLANTGELFF
TGCGCCAGTACAGCCATCGGACTAGCGGGCCTCGCGAACACCGGGGAGCTGTTTTTT
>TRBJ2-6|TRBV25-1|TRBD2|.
CASSESGTNSGANVLTF
TGTGCCAGCAGTGAATCGGGGACTAACTCTGGGGCCAACGTCCTGACTTTC
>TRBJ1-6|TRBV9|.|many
CASSLEGAPLHF
TGTGCCAGCAGCCTCGAAGGGGCCCCCCTCCACTTT
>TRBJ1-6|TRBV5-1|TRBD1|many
CASKKDRGGSPLHF
TGCGCCAGCAAAAAGGACAGGGGTGGTTCACCCCTCCACTTT
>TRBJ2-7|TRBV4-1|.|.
CASSQDPEFQAAYEQYF
TGCGCCAGCAGCCAAGATCCTGAGTTCCAGGCGGCCTACGAGCAGTACTTC
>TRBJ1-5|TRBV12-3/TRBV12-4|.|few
CASSQGVRGGQPQHF
TGTGCCAGCAGCCAAGGGGTCCGCGGTGGACAGCCCCAGCATTTT